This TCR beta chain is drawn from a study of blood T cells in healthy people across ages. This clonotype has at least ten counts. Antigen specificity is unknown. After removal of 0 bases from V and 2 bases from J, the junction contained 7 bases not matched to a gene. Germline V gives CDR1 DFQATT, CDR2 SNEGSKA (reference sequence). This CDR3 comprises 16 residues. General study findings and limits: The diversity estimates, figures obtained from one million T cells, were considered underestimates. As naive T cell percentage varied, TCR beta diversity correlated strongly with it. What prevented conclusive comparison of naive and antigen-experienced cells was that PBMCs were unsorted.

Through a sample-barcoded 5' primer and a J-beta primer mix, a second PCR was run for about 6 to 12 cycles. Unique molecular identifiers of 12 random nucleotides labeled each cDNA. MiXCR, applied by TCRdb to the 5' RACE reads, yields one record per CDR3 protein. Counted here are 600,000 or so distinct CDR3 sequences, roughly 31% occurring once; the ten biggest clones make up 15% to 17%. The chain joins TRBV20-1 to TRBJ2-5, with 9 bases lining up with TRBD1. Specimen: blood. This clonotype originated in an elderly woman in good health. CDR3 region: CSARDRPGTGQETQYF. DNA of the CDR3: TGCAGTGCTAGAGATCGGCCCGGGACAGGGCAAGAGACCCAGTACTTC.